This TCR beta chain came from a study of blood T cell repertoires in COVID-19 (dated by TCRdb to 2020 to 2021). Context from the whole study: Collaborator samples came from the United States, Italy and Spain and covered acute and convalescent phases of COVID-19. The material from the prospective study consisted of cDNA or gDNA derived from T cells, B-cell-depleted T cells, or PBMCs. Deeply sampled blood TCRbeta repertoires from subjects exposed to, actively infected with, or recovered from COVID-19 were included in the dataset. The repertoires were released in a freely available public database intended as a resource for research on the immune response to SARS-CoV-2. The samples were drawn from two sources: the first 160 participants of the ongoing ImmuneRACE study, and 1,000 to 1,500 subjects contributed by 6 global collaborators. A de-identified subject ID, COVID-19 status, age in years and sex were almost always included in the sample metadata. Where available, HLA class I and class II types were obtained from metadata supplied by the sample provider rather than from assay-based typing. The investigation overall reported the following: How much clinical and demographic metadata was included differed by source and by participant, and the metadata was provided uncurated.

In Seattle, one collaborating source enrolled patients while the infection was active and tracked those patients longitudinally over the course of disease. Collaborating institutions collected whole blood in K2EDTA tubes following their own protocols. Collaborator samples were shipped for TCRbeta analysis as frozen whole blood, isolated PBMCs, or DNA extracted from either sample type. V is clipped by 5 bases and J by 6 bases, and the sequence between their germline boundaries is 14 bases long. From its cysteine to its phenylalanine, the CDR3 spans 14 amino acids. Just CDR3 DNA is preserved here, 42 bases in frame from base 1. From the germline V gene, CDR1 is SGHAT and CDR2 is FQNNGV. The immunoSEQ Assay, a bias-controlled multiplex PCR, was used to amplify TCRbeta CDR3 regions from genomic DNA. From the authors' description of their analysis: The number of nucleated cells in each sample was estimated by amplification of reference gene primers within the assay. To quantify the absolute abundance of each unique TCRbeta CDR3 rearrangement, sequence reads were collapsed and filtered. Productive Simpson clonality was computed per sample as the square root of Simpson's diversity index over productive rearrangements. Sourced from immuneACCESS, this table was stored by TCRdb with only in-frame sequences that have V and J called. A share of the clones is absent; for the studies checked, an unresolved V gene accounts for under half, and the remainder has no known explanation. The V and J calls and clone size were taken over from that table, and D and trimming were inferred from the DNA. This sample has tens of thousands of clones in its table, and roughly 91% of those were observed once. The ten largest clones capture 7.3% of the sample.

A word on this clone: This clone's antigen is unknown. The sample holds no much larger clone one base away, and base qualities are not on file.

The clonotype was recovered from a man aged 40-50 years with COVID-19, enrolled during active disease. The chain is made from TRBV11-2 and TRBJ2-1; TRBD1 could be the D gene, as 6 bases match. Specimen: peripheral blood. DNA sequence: TGTGCCAGCAGCGCAACAGGGATAATCAATGAGCAGTTCTTC. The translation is CASSATGIINEQFF.